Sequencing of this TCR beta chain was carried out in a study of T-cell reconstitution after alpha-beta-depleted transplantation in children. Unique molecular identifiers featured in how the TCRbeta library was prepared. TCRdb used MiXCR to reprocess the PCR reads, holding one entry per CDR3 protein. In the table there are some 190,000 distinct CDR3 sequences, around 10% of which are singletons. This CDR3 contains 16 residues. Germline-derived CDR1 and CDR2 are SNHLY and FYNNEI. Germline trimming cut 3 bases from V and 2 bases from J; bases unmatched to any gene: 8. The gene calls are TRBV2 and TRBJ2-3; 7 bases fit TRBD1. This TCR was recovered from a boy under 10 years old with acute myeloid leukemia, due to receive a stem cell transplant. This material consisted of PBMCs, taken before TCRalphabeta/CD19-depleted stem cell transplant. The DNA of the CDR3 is TGTGCCAGCAGTGATAGTGACAGGGAATTCACAGATACGCAGTATTTT. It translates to CASSDSDREFTDTQYF.